This T cell receptor (beta chain) is drawn from a study of OX40 agonist ivuxolimab in advanced cancers. Study-wide background: Dose-escalation patients had hepatocellular carcinoma, melanoma, renal cell or head and neck cancer.

The data were produced by immunoSEQ multiplex PCR, yet TCRdb's version contains in-frame clones alone and is incomplete. The table has over 75,000 clones, roughly 92% seen once. Study outcomes and limitations: Among expanded peripheral T cells, antigen specificity went undetermined.

A word on this clone: Antigen: not known.

With autoimmune disease history or systemic immunosuppression, patients were excluded. CDR1 is MRHNA and CDR2 is SNTAGT in the germline V gene. J gave up 10 bases and V 5 bases, and 8 bases lay outside the gene matches. This CDR3 is built from 15 residues. The chain uses TRBV6-4 and TRBJ2-1, with 13 bases that match TRBD2. The source is an adult with an advanced solid tumor such as melanoma, head and neck, liver or kidney cancer. This specimen was CD4+ or CD8+ T cells sorted from blood, taken in a trial of the OX40 agonist ivuxolimab. Here the CDR3 reads CASSPGLAGVGEQFF. CDR3 bases: TGTGCCAGCAGTCCAGGACTAGCGGGAGTCGGGGAGCAGTTCTTC.